The source of this T cell receptor beta chain is a study of T cell responses to AZD1222 COVID-19 vaccine. TCRdb keeps only in-frame clones here, not all; method: immunoSEQ multiplex PCR. The sample holds approximately 220,000 clones, 93% seen once. V was cut by 6 bases and J by 0 bases, with 9 bases left in between. There are 12 residues in the CDR3. Germline V gene data show CDR1 as SQVTM and CDR2 as ANQGSEA. The chain carries TRBV29-1 and TRBJ2-7; a possible D gene is TRBD2 (7 bases). This clonotype was obtained from an adult in good health. The sequencing here drew on peripheral blood, taken on day 0 of MenACWY control vaccination. CDR3 region: CSVRGHSYEQYF. The CDR3 DNA is TGCAGCGTGCGGGGGCACTCCTACGAGCAGTACTTC.